The 28 T cell receptor beta chains below come from one sample, sequenced in a study of blood T cell repertoires in COVID-19. The assay was immunoSEQ multiplex PCR, and TCRdb's table has in-frame clones only and misses some. The table lists 200,000 or so clones, 65% to 85% of them singletons. The specimen sequenced was peripheral blood. The receptors come from a man aged 55 to 70 with active or convalescent COVID-19.

The J gene is TRBJ2-7, the V gene TRBV27; 13 nucleotides line up with TRBD2. V shed 6 bases and J 4 bases; nucleotides not matched to a gene: 6. CDR3 length: 15 residues. CDR1 and CDR2 (germline): MNHEY, SMNVEV (reference sequence). CDR3 loop: CASRQLAGGAYEQYF. The CDR3 DNA follows: TGTGCCAGCAGACAACTAGCGGGAGGGGCTTACGAGCAGTACTTC.

J is TRBJ2-3 and V is TRBV28; TRBD2 matches at 13 bases. The CDR3 length is 16 residues. Trimming removed 7 bases from V and 6 bases from J; junction bases left unmatched: 10. Germline V CDR1 and CDR2: MDHEN, SYDVKM. The CDR3 sequence is CASTPAGTSGTDTQYF. CDR3 coding DNA: TGTGCCAGCACCCCGGCCGGGACTAGCGGGACGGATACGCAGTATTTT. Variable domain in full (rest from reference TRBV28 and TRBJ2-3): DVKVTQSSRYLVKRTGEKVFLECVQDMDHENMFWYRQDPGLGLRLIYFSYDVKMKEKGDIPEGYSVSREKKERFSLILESASTNQTSMYLCASTPAGTSGTDTQYFGPGTRLTVL.

V is TRBV2 and J is TRBJ2-7; weak D call: TRBD2 (6 bases). The CDR3 spans 14 residues. Germline CDR1 SNHLY, CDR2 FYNNEI. Trimming cost V 4 bases and J 0 bases, with 10 bases left between them. CDR3 residues: CASSGSGFSYEQYF. The DNA for the CDR3 is TGTGCCAGCAGTGGGAGCGGGTTCTCCTACGAGCAGTACTTC.

V is TRBV4-3 and J is TRBJ2-2; 10 nucleotides line up with TRBD1. In germline, CDR1 is LGHNA, CDR2 YSLEER. The trim removed 2 bases at V and 1 base at J, leaving 4 bases unmatched. The CDR3 runs 17 residues. CDR3 in amino acids: CASSQRTGGVNTGELFF. The CDR3 nucleotides read TGCGCCAGCAGCCAAAGGACAGGGGGTGTGAACACCGGGGAGCTGTTTTTT.

The rearrangement uses TRBV7-9 and TRBJ2-1; TRBD1 might be the D (6 bases). V lost 1 base, J lost 7 bases, and 11 bases lay in between. Looked up from germline, CDR1 is SEHNR and CDR2 is FQNEAQ (reference sequence). The CDR3 sequence is 14 residues long. CDR3: CASSLGGQGNEQFF. CDR3 sequence (DNA): TGTGCCAGCAGCTTAGGGGGGCAAGGGAATGAGCAGTTCTTC.

The chain carries TRBV7-3 and TRBJ2-3, with a possible D match to TRBD2 (5 bases). The germline V and J ends were trimmed by 4 bases and 2 bases, with 13 bases remaining between them. CDR3 length: 15 residues. From germline, CDR1 is SGHTA and CDR2 FQGTGA. The CDR3 protein is CASSSAGITTDTQYF. CDR3 sequence (DNA): TGTGCCAGCAGCTCCGCCGGGATTACCACAGATACGCAGTATTTT.

The rearrangement links TRBV19 to TRBJ1-5; TRBD1 agrees at 7 bases. V lost 3 bases and J lost 0; bases outside the gene matches: 5. CDR3 length: 16 amino acids. Per the germline V gene, CDR1 is LNHDA and CDR2 is SQIVND (reference sequence). For the CDR3, the DNA is TGTGCCAGTAGTATGGGCGGGACAGATAGCAATCAGCCCCAGCATTTT. Amino acid sequence: CASSMGGTDSNQPQHF.

This sequence joins TRBV7-3 and TRBJ2-2; no clear D gene. V was pared by 5 bases and J by 5 bases, with 3 bases between. The CDR3 runs to 11 residues. Germline CDR1 reads SGHTA; CDR2 reads FQGTGA. The CDR3 loop reads CASSQTGELFF. CDR3 nucleotides: TGTGCCAGCAGCCAGACCGGGGAGCTGTTTTTT.

This clone was observed a single time. CDR3 DNA: TGTGCCACCTCCGTTCCGGGACTAGCGGGACACGAGCAGTACTTC. Its translation: CATSVPGLAGHEQYF. This chain joins TRBV10-3 and TRBJ2-7, with TRBD2 matching over 13 bases. The CDR3 loop spans 15 amino acids. Looked up from germline, CDR1 is ENHRY and CDR2 is SYGVKD. The junction had 11 bases not matched to a gene; V was cut back by 10 bases and J by 5 bases.

This sequence joins TRBV6-2 or TRBV6-3 and TRBJ1-5; 7 positions match TRBD1. This CDR3 has 12 amino acids. Per germline, CDR1 MNHEY and CDR2 SVGEGT. V dropped 5 bases and J dropped 7; count of bases not matched to a gene: 2. CDR3 sequence (DNA): TGTGCCAGCAGTGAGGGGGCGCAGCCCCAGCATTTT. Translation: CASSEGAQPQHF.

This chain joins TRBV27 and TRBJ2-7; 7 bases are a match to TRBD2. The CDR3 loop spans 15 amino acids. The junction had 9 bases not matched to a gene; V was cut back by 3 bases and J by 4 bases. The V gene's germline CDR1 is MNHEY and CDR2 SMNVEV (reference sequence). The CDR3 protein is CASSLGGSHQYEQYF. CDR3 nucleotide sequence: TGTGCCAGCAGTTTGGGCGGGAGCCACCAGTACGAGCAGTACTTC.

This chain connects TRBV7-2 to TRBJ2-7; 9 nucleotides agree with TRBD2. Germline loops: CDR1 SGHTA, CDR2 FQGNSA. Trimming removed 3 bases from V and 3 bases from J; junction bases left unmatched: 6. The CDR3 length is 15 residues. This CDR3 reads CASSFSGSMGYEQYF. The CDR3 bases are TGTGCCAGCAGCTTTAGCGGGAGTATGGGCTACGAGCAGTACTTC.

The CDR3 loop is CASQGQEGDHQPQHF. CDR3 in DNA: TGTGCCAGCCAAGGACAGGAGGGAGACCATCAGCCCCAGCATTTT. This chain uses TRBV2 with TRBJ1-5, with 7 bases that match TRBD1. This CDR3 is built from 15 residues. From germline, CDR1 is SNHLY and CDR2 FYNNEI. V lost 8 bases, J lost 5 bases, and 12 bases stayed unmatched.

This chain links TRBV7-6 with TRBJ1-2, with D unresolved. The CDR3 spans 15 residues. Per germline, CDR1 SGHVS and CDR2 FNYEAQ. The V and J ends lost 1 base and 1 base respectively, with 10 bases between them. Here the CDR3 DNA reads TGTGCCAGCAGCTTAGGGGAGGCACTTAACTATGGCTACACCTTC. This codes for CASSLGEALNYGYTF.

The chain uses TRBV6-5 and TRBJ2-7, with 10 bases fitting TRBD1. Germline-derived CDR1 and CDR2 are MNHEY and SVGAGI. This CDR3 region has 14 residues. Trimming at V came to 6 bases and at J to 1 base, leaving 3 bases not matched to a gene. The chain's CDR3 is CASSRTGGSYEQYF. CDR3 DNA: TGTGCCAGCAGCCGGACAGGGGGGTCCTACGAGCAGTACTTC.

A few counts support this clone. The chain carries TRBV7-2 and TRBJ2-3; 8 positions agree with TRBD2. This CDR3 contains 17 residues. Germline CDR1 SGHTA, CDR2 FQGNSA. V lost 1 base, J lost 1 base, and 7 bases stayed unmatched. CDR3 nucleotides: TGTGCCAGCAGCTTAGGGTTCGGGAGGGCCGGCACAGATACGCAGTATTTT. This sequence encodes CASSLGFGRAGTDTQYF.

This clone was detected many times. The chain uses TRBV9 and TRBJ2-1; possibly TRBD2 for D (5 bases). The CDR3 has 15 amino acids. Trimming took 0 bases from V and 6 from J, leaving 13 bases between them. Germline values: CDR1 SGDLS, CDR2 YYNGEE. CDR3 DNA: TGTGCCAGCAGCGTAGGTGGCGGGTGGGGCAATGAGCAGTTCTTC. It is translated as CASSVGGGWGNEQFF. The full variable domain, its missing parts supplied by reference TRBV9 and TRBJ2-1, is DSGVTQTPKHLITATGQRVTLRCSPRSGDLSVYWYQQSLDQGLQFLIQYYNGEERAKGNILERFSAQQFPDLHSELNLSSLELGDSALYFCASSVGGGWGNEQFFGPGTRLTVL.

This chain joins TRBV5-1 and TRBJ1-2, with unresolved D. V gave up 4 bases and J gave up 4 bases, with 11 bases separating them. Germline loops: CDR1 SGHRS, CDR2 YFSETQ. The CDR3 contains 13 residues. CDR3 sequence (DNA): TGCGCCAGCAGCCCGAGCTACGGCTATGGCTACACCTTC. Protein: CASSPSYGYGYTF.

The chain joins TRBV28 to TRBJ2-7; the D gene is possibly TRBD2 (6 bases). From germline, CDR1 is MDHEN and CDR2 SYDVKM. The CDR3 length is 16 residues. V was shortened by 7 bases and J by 3 bases, with 22 bases between the two germline ends. The CDR3 spells CASTAGSSGYFYEQYF. DNA for the CDR3: TGTGCCAGCACCGCGGGGAGTAGCGGATATTTCTACGAGCAGTACTTC. The complete variable domain, with remaining parts taken from reference TRBV28 and TRBJ2-7, reads DVKVTQSSRYLVKRTGEKVFLECVQDMDHENMFWYRQDPGLGLRLIYFSYDVKMKEKGDIPEGYSVSREKKERFSLILESASTNQTSMYLCASTAGSSGYFYEQYFGPGTRLTVT.

The gene calls are TRBV9 and TRBJ2-3; 13 bases are shared with TRBD2. The CDR3 consists of 18 residues. The V gene's germline CDR1 is SGDLS and CDR2 YYNGEE. Germline trimming cut 2 bases from V and 0 bases from J; bases unmatched to any gene: 6. The CDR3 spells CASSVGTSGITSTDTQYF. The CDR3 DNA follows: TGTGCCAGCAGCGTTGGGACTAGCGGGATCACTAGCACAGATACGCAGTATTTT.

The rearrangement joins TRBV9 to TRBJ2-5, with D possibly matching TRBD2 (5 bases). The CDR3 spans 14 residues. Germline assignment: CDR1 SGDLS and CDR2 YYNGEE. V was clipped by 0 bases and J by 8 bases, with 14 bases between them. CDR3 amino acids: CASSVEPGLTTQYF. CDR3 coding DNA: TGTGCCAGCAGCGTAGAGCCGGGATTGACAACCCAGTACTTC. Looking up the rest from reference TRBV9 and TRBJ2-5 gives the full variable domain: DSGVTQTPKHLITATGQRVTLRCSPRSGDLSVYWYQQSLDQGLQFLIQYYNGEERAKGNILERFSAQQFPDLHSELNLSSLELGDSALYFCASSVEPGLTTQYFGPGTRLLVL.

This clone was seen ten or more times. The rearrangement joins TRBV2 to TRBJ1-2, with a weak D call TRBD1 (6 bases). V was pared by 9 bases and J by 2 bases, with 16 bases between. Germline CDR1 and CDR2: SNHLY and FYNNEI. This CDR3 is built from 14 residues. DNA for the CDR3: TGTGCCAGTAACCCGGGACATTTCAACTATGGCTACACCTTC. It is translated as CASNPGHFNYGYTF.

The chain uses TRBV3-1 (or the pseudogene TRBV3-2) and TRBJ1-4; possible D gene TRBD1, 5 bases. Germline V gene lookup returns CDR1 LGHDT and CDR2 YNNKEL (reference sequence). This CDR3 is 17 amino acids long. The ends were cut back, 1 base at V and 6 bases at J, with 18 bases in the middle. The CDR3 sequence is CASSQGRDAGQDEKLFF. CDR3 sequence (DNA): TGTGCCAGCAGCCAAGGCCGTGACGCAGGGCAGGATGAAAAACTGTTTTTT.

This chain uses TRBV6-2 or TRBV6-3 with TRBJ2-1; TRBD2 matches 7 bases. The ends lost 2 bases at V and 2 bases at J; junction bases unmatched: 3. This CDR3 is 15 amino acids long. CDR1 MNHEY and CDR2 SVGEGT come from the germline V gene. The CDR3 loop is CASSYGGVTYNEQFF. The CDR3 nucleotides read TGTGCCAGCAGTTACGGGGGGGTTACCTACAATGAGCAGTTCTTC.

V and J are TRBV20-1 and TRBJ2-7; D remains unclear. CDR1 and CDR2 (germline): DFQATT, SNEGSKA (reference sequence). The CDR3 runs 14 residues. V lost 3 bases and J lost 0, with 12 bases in between. The CDR3 DNA follows: TGCAGTGCTAGTTTTCCCCTTAGCTCCTACGAGCAGTACTTC. Translating gives CSASFPLSSYEQYF.

The chain couples TRBV5-1 to TRBJ2-1; no clear D gene. This CDR3 spans 16 amino acids. The V gene's germline CDR1 is SGHRS and CDR2 YFSETQ. V lost 4 bases to trimming and J lost 4 bases, with 18 bases between them. The CDR3 sequence: CASSPGSYNGYNEQFF. The CDR3 DNA sequence: TGCGCCAGCAGCCCTGGATCCTACAACGGGTACAATGAGCAGTTCTTC.

Sample share makes this clone medium-sized. This chain links TRBV28 with TRBJ2-1; TRBD2 matches at 13 bases. From germline, CDR1 is MDHEN and CDR2 SYDVKM. This CDR3 spans 18 amino acids. Trimming took 8 bases from V and 3 from J; bases not matched to a gene: 13. The CDR3 nucleotides read TGTGCCAGCCAGGGGGAAACTAGCGGGAGGGCAAACTACAATGAGCAGTTCTTC. This encodes CASQGETSGRANYNEQFF.

This clone was counted a few times. The genes are TRBV6-2 or TRBV6-3 and TRBJ2-1; 9 bases line up with TRBD2. V dropped 4 bases and J dropped 4; count of bases not matched to a gene: 5. CDR1 is MNHEY, CDR2 SVGEGT, per germline. The CDR3 is 15 residues long. The CDR3 nucleotides read TGTGCCAGCAGTTTGTTGAGCGGGAGGTACAATGAGCAGTTCTTC. Translating gives CASSLLSGRYNEQFF.